The 19 T cell receptor beta chains in this list originate from one sample, sequenced in a study of radiation and T cells in renal cell carcinoma. Time point given: baseline pretreatment blood. As for treatment: 15 Gy SBRT to primary tumor, nephrectomy 4 weeks later. This table comes from immunoSEQ multiplex PCR, and its TCRdb copy is limited to in-frame clones, with some not included. The table records roughly 150,000 clones, about 85% of them present only once. The sample consisted of blood, taken from a patient whose treatment included radiotherapy and nephrectomy. All receptors come from a woman aged 70-85 years with renal cell carcinoma.

The chain recombines TRBV13 with TRBJ2-3; 12 nucleotides agree with TRBD1. V was pared by 3 bases and J by 6 bases, with 7 bases of the junction left unmatched. The CDR3 runs 16 residues. Germline V lookup: CDR1 PRHDT, CDR2 FYEKMQ (reference sequence). CDR3 protein: CASSLRDRGLSDTQYF. The CDR3, as DNA: TGTGCCAGCAGCTTGAGGGACAGGGGGCTGAGTGATACGCAGTATTTT. The whole variable domain, remainder taken from reference TRBV13 and TRBJ2-3, is AAGVIQSPRHLIKEKRETATLKCYPIPRHDTVYWYQQGPGQDPQFLISFYEKMQSDKGSIPDRFSAQQFSDYHSELNMSSLELGDSALYFCASSLRDRGLSDTQYFGPGTRLTVL.

This chain connects TRBV5-1 to TRBJ1-3; the D gene is possibly TRBD1 (6 bases). V was pared by 4 bases and J by 0 bases, with 8 bases between. CDR1 is SGHRS, CDR2 YFSETQ, per germline. The CDR3 contains 14 residues. This CDR3 reads CASSPDSSGNTIYF. For the CDR3, the DNA is TGCGCCAGCAGCCCGGACAGCTCTGGAAACACCATATATTTT.

CDR3 amino acids: CASSLVARGETQYF. The CDR3 DNA reads as TGCGCCAGCAGCTTGGTGGCCCGAGGGGAGACCCAGTACTTC. This chain uses TRBV5-1 with TRBJ2-5; possibly TRBD2 for D (5 bases). The CDR3 covers 14 residues. V dropped 0 bases and J dropped 5 bases, with 11 bases sitting between them. CDR1 is SGHRS and CDR2 is YFSETQ in the germline V gene.

This clone occurred once. This sequence joins TRBV29-1 and TRBJ1-2, with 7 bases fitting TRBD1. Trimming removed 7 bases from V and 3 bases from J; junction bases left unmatched: 5. The CDR3 is 12 residues long. The germline CDR1 and CDR2 sequences are SQVTM and ANQGSEA. The CDR3 nucleotides read TGCAGCGCCGACAGGGTAGACTATGGCTACACCTTC. This gives the protein CSADRVDYGYTF.

J is TRBJ1-6 and V is TRBV7-3; D call uncertain. The CDR3 totals 14 residues. Deletions cut 6 bases from V and 0 bases from J, with 6 bases between. The V gene's germline CDR1 is SGHTA and CDR2 FQGTGA. The CDR3 spells CASRRDSYNSPLHF. DNA for the CDR3: TGTGCCAGCAGAAGAGACTCCTATAATTCACCCCTCCACTTT.

The chain employs TRBV15 and TRBJ1-1, with 7 bases fitting TRBD1. After removal of 0 bases from V and 7 bases from J, the junction contained 8 bases not matched to a gene. This CDR3 contains 15 residues. Looked up from germline, CDR1 is LNHNV and CDR2 is YYDKDF (reference sequence). CDR3 region: CATSRDRGRKSEAFF. DNA for the CDR3: TGTGCCACCAGCAGAGATAGGGGGCGAAAGAGTGAAGCTTTCTTT.

This clone has a handful of counts. This chain uses TRBV19 with TRBJ1-5; tentative D call: TRBD1 (5 bases). CDR1 and CDR2 (germline): LNHDA, SQIVND (reference sequence). With 7 bases removed from V and 1 base from J, the gap between germline ends came to 17 bases. CDR3 length: 16 amino acids. CDR3 bases: TGTGCCAGTACCAAGGAAGAGGGGTCGAGCAATCAGCCCCAGCATTTT. As protein: CASTKEEGSSNQPQHF.

The chain employs TRBV2 and TRBJ2-5; the D gene is possibly TRBD1 (6 bases). The CDR3 covers 14 residues. The germline V and J ends were trimmed by 8 bases and 7 bases, with 20 bases remaining between them. Germline CDR1 reads SNHLY; CDR2 reads FYNNEI. The CDR3 loop is CASGGPSQVGTQYF. In nucleotides, the CDR3 is TGTGCCAGCGGGGGCCCCAGTCAGGTCGGGACCCAGTACTTC.

This chain links TRBV16 with TRBJ2-1; 11 bases map to TRBD2. The J segment lost 3 bases and the V segment lost 3 bases, leaving 7 bases of the junction unmatched. This CDR3 has 17 amino acids. Germline V gene lookup returns CDR1 KGHSY and CDR2 FQNENV. The chain's CDR3 is CASSQTAGTSGYNEQFF. The CDR3 DNA follows: TGTGCCAGCAGCCAGACAGCCGGGACTAGCGGCTACAATGAGCAGTTCTTC.

This clone was seen a handful of times. The chain links TRBV6-6 to TRBJ2-1, with 7 bases matching TRBD2. V dropped 6 bases and J dropped 6; count of bases not matched to a gene: 8. CDR1 is MNHNY and CDR2 is SVGAGI in the germline V gene (reference sequence). The CDR3 has 14 residues. The CDR3 bases are TGTGCCAGCAGCCCTTGGGAGGGGAGCAATGAGCAGTTCTTC. Translated, it gives CASSPWEGSNEQFF.

This chain links TRBV14 with TRBJ2-7; D uncertain. This CDR3 spans 16 amino acids. The V and J ends lost 4 bases and 3 bases respectively, with 19 bases between them. Germline CDR1 reads SGHDN; CDR2 reads FVKESK. CDR3 loop: CASSPDTWRWDYEQYF. Written as DNA, the CDR3 is TGTGCCAGCAGCCCCGATACTTGGAGATGGGACTACGAGCAGTACTTC.

The chain links TRBV5-1 to TRBJ1-3; D may be TRBD1 (6 bases). Germline V gene data show CDR1 as SGHRS and CDR2 as YFSETQ. The CDR3 is 13 amino acids. The germline V and J ends were trimmed by 5 bases and 5 bases, with 11 bases remaining between them. The CDR3 DNA follows: TGCGCCAGCAGTAAGGACAGCAGAAACACCATATATTTT. Translation: CASSKDSRNTIYF. Using reference TRBV5-1 and TRBJ1-3 for the parts outside the CDR3, the full variable domain is KAGVTQTPRYLIKTRGQQVTLSCSPISGHRSVSWYQQTPGQGLQFLFEYFSETQRNKGNFPGRFSGRQFSNSRSEMNVSTLELGDSALYLCASSKDSRNTIYFGEGSWLTVV.

The J gene is TRBJ2-5, the V gene TRBV5-4; 9 nucleotides agree with TRBD1. CDR1 SGHNT and CDR2 YYREEE come from the germline V gene (reference sequence). Trimming at V came to 4 bases and at J to 4 bases, leaving 11 bases not matched to a gene. The CDR3 covers 16 residues. The CDR3 loop reads CASSQIQQGAGETQYF. CDR3 sequence (DNA): TGTGCCAGCAGCCAAATTCAACAGGGGGCTGGAGAGACCCAGTACTTC. Full variable domain (remainder filled in from reference TRBV5-4 and TRBJ2-5): ETGVTQSPTHLIKTRGQQVTLRCSSQSGHNTVSWYQQALGQGPQFIFQYYREEENGRGNFPPRFSGLQFPNYSSELNVNALELDDSALYLCASSQIQQGAGETQYFGPGTRLLVL.

The rearrangement uses TRBV10-1 and TRBJ1-1, with 8 positions matching TRBD1. V trimming: 2 bases; J trimming: 6 bases; junction bases outside the gene matches: 14. Germline CDR1 WNHNN, CDR2 SYGVQD (reference sequence). The CDR3 runs 17 residues. The CDR3 loop reads CASSEGRGRCKGSEAFF. The CDR3 nucleotides read TGCGCCAGCAGTGAGGGCAGGGGGCGATGTAAGGGGTCTGAAGCTTTCTTT.

This chain joins TRBV5-6 and TRBJ1-2, with 10 bases matching TRBD1. This CDR3 region has 16 residues. The V gene's germline CDR1 is SGHDT and CDR2 YYEEEE. Trimming removed 1 base from V and 0 bases from J; junction bases left unmatched: 3. The CDR3 coding sequence is TGTGCCAGCAGCTTGAGACAGGGGGCAGCTAACTATGGCTACACCTTC. Encoded protein: CASSLRQGAANYGYTF.

The rearrangement joins TRBV7-9 to TRBJ1-1; D remains ambiguous. The germline gives CDR1 SEHNR, CDR2 FQNEAQ (reference sequence). This CDR3 comprises 11 residues. Trimming pared 2 bases from V and 4 bases from J, leaving 2 bases between. CDR3 in amino acids: CASSLTTEAFF. In DNA, the CDR3 is TGTGCCAGCAGCTTAACCACTGAAGCTTTCTTT. Full variable domain (missing parts from reference TRBV7-9 and TRBJ1-1): DTGVSQNPRHKITKRGQNVTFRCDPISEHNRLYWYRQTLGQGPEFLTYFQNEAQLEKSRLLSDRFSAERPKGSFSTLEIQRTEQGDSAMYLCASSLTTEAFFGQGTRLTVV.

The J gene is TRBJ2-7, the V gene TRBV5-4, with 9 bases identical to TRBD2. CDR3 length: 14 residues. Germline V gene lookup returns CDR1 SGHNT and CDR2 YYREEE (reference sequence). J lost 4 bases, V lost 0 bases, and 2 bases had no gene match. The CDR3 protein is CASSLGTSVYEQYF. The CDR3 bases are TGTGCCAGCAGCTTGGGGACTAGCGTGTACGAGCAGTACTTC.

Remarks on this clone: An end of the junction does not agree with germline; a read error may underlie this. CDR3 bases: TGTGCTAGCAGTCCCATTCCGCAGGGCGGAACTGAAGCTTTCTTT. It translates to CASSPIPQGGTEAFF. The chain couples TRBV7-7 to TRBJ1-1; D is possibly TRBD1 (5 bases). This CDR3 has 15 amino acids. Germline CDR1 is SSHAT and CDR2 is FNYEAQ (reference sequence).

This clone has just a few counts. The chain couples TRBV19 to TRBJ1-5, with TRBD1 matching 9 bases. CDR1 and CDR2 (germline): LNHDA, SQIVND (reference sequence). The ends lost 0 bases at V and 7 bases at J; junction bases unmatched: 1. This CDR3 region has 14 residues. The CDR3 sequence is CASSIEDRGQPQHF. CDR3 in DNA: TGTGCCAGTAGTATAGAGGACAGGGGCCAGCCCCAGCATTTT. Full variable domain (outside the CDR3, taken from reference TRBV19 and TRBJ1-5): DGGITQSPKYLFRKEGQNVTLSCEQNLNHDAMYWYRQDPGQGLRLIYYSQIVNDFQKGDIAEGYSVSREKKESFPLTVTSAQKNPTAFYLCASSIEDRGQPQHFGDGTRLSIL.